Sequencing of this T cell receptor beta chain was carried out in a study of blood T cell repertoires in COVID-19. About the research overall: Some COVID-19 samples were acute and others convalescent; all came from the United States, Italy and Spain.

Repertoires were generated with immunoSEQ multiplex PCR, while TCRdb's copy carries only in-frame clones and drops some. This table holds 250,000 or so clones, around 83% found once. V lost 4 bases and J 0 bases, leaving 7 bases between the germline ends. Germline CDR1 reads LGHDT; CDR2 reads YNNKEL (reference sequence). This CDR3 has 13 residues. The gene calls are TRBV3-1 (or the pseudogene TRBV3-2) and TRBJ2-7; D perhaps matches TRBD1 (5 bases). The sample consisted of peripheral blood. The receptor was derived from a man aged 25-40 years who had recovered from COVID-19. CDR3 residues: CASSLRDSYEQYF. CDR3 nucleotides: TGTGCCAGCAGCCTCAGGGACTCCTACGAGCAGTACTTC.